This record concerns one T cell receptor beta chain sequence. This sample was included in a study of monozygotic twins with inflammatory bowel disease. TCRdb reprocessed the 5' RACE reads, with one entry per CDR3 protein and no DNA. In all, the sample yields 330,000 or so distinct CDR3 sequences. Germline V lookup: CDR1 SNHLY, CDR2 FYNNEI. The CDR3 loop spans 12 amino acids. Sequenced input: blood. The chain has TRBV2 and TRBJ2-2; checking the TCRdb D call of TRBD1 is not possible without DNA. The sequence was collected from a human donor with ulcerative colitis or Crohn's disease, or a healthy co-twin of an affected twin (not recorded which). CDR3 sequence: CASGGDTGELFF.